This T cell receptor (beta chain) was obtained from a study of T-cell memory formation after mild COVID-19. Study-wide results and caveats: CD4/CD8 balance characterized clones contracting day 15 to 85, and CD4+ skew characterized later expanders.

CDR3 length: 14 amino acids. V was trimmed by 0 bases and J by 13 bases, leaving 15 bases between them. CDR1 is LGHNA, CDR2 YSLEER, per germline. This clonotype appeared many times. Its antigen is not known. From the 5' RACE reads, TCRdb called clonotypes with MiXCR, one entry per CDR3 protein. Of approximately 350,000 distinct CDR3 sequences listed, about 15% are singletons. The sequence was collected from a man younger than 35 who had mild COVID-19 (a few samples of this study predate the infection). Cell type and time point are not known. V gene TRBV4-3 combines with J gene TRBJ1-4, with a weak D call TRBD1 (5 bases). The sample taken for sequencing was PBMCs or a T cell subset sorted from them (not recorded which). The CDR3 loop reads CASSQERQGNPLFF. The CDR3 coding sequence is TGCGCCAGCAGCCAAGAGCGCCAGGGTAATCCACTGTTTTTT.